This TCR beta chain was sequenced in a study of T cells in Graves' hyperthyroidism and ophthalmopathy. Study-level results: The blood repertoire included most of the expanded thyroid clonotypes above 0.001.

This clonotype was counted at least ten times. Its antigen is still unknown. What was amplified from RNA transcripts were TCR beta CDR3 regions. The TCR CDR3 first-round RT-PCR relied on the HTBI primer set. Via MiXCR, TCRdb re-called the multiplex PCR reads, giving one row per CDR3 protein. The data contain 400,000 to 550,000 distinct CDR3 sequences, around 15% of them singletons. Per germline, CDR1 SGHTA and CDR2 FQGTGA. Trimming cost V 2 bases and J 6 bases, with 11 bases left between them. The length of the CDR3 is 14 residues. Graves' hyperthyroidism qualified as stable when ophthalmopathy did not progress within 18 months. PBMCs were sourced from more than 9 ml fresh peripheral blood.

The chain uses TRBV7-3 and TRBJ2-1; D gene ambiguous. Sample: blood. The source of this sequence is a young woman with Graves' hyperthyroidism. The CDR3: CASSLSPVGNEQFF. In DNA, the CDR3 is TGTGCCAGCAGCTTATCCCCAGTAGGCAATGAGCAGTTCTTC.